These 9 T cell receptor beta chains were sequenced from one sample in a study of control samples from healthy donors and cancer patients. Here immunoSEQ multiplex PCR was the method, and the copy in TCRdb shows in-frame clones only, minus some. The table shows roughly 94,000 clones, with roughly 84% occurring only once. The sequencing input was PBMCs. The receptors here all came from a man in his sixties or seventies with lung cancer.

The V and J genes are TRBV18 and TRBJ2-3, with 7 bases aligning to TRBD2. Germline CDR1 reads KGHSH; CDR2 reads LQKENI. The CDR3 covers 14 residues. V gave up 6 bases and J gave up 2 bases; unmatched junction bases: 5. The CDR3 DNA sequence: TGTGCCAGCTCTCCCGGGACTAACACAGATACGCAGTATTTT. Translation: CASSPGTNTDTQYF.

The rearrangement uses TRBV7-8 and TRBJ2-6, with TRBD2 matching over 14 bases. The CDR3 is made up of 19 amino acids. The V gene's germline CDR1 is SGHVS and CDR2 FQNEAQ. V lost 5 bases, J lost 2 bases, and 8 bases stayed unmatched. The CDR3 bases are TGTGCCAGCAGCCTGTGGACTAGCGGGGGGTCGGCTGGGGCCAACGTCCTGACTTTC. It encodes CASSLWTSGGSAGANVLTF.

This chain joins TRBV7-9 and TRBJ2-5, with D perhaps matching TRBD1 (5 bases). Per germline, CDR1 SEHNR and CDR2 FQNEAQ (reference sequence). V dropped 5 bases and J dropped 5 bases, with 6 bases sitting between them. The CDR3 extends over 11 amino acids. The CDR3 nucleotides read TGTGCCAGCAGCCCAGGGGAGACCCAGTACTTC. Protein sequence: CASSPGETQYF.

The rearrangement joins TRBV14 to TRBJ1-4, with D uncertain. Germline CDR1 reads SGHDN; CDR2 reads FVKESK. Trimming took off 2 bases at V and 5 bases at J, with 15 bases between the two ends. The CDR3 is made up of 16 amino acids. The CDR3 DNA reads TGTGCCAGCAGCCAACTGCCGGGCAGGAGGAATGAAAAACTGTTTTTT. It translates to CASSQLPGRRNEKLFF.

The J gene is TRBJ2-4, the V gene TRBV6-5; D not resolved. Trimming cost V 9 bases and J 5 bases, with 8 bases left between them. The germline V gene has CDR1 MNHEY and CDR2 SVGAGI. CDR3 length: 11 amino acids. CDR3 sequence: CASYFQNIQYF. CDR3 nucleotide sequence: TGTGCCAGTTACTTCCAAAACATTCAGTACTTC.

J is TRBJ1-1 and V is TRBV6-5; 7 bases align to TRBD1. This CDR3 comprises 13 residues. Unmatched junction bases numbered 5, after V lost 7 bases and J lost 3 bases. Germline V gene lookup returns CDR1 MNHEY and CDR2 SVGAGI. CDR3 nucleotide sequence: TGTGCCAGCACAACAGGGGTCGACACTGAAGCTTTCTTT. Translation gives CASTTGVDTEAFF.

This sequence joins TRBV5-1 and TRBJ1-1; tentative D call: TRBD1 (5 bases). In germline, CDR1 is SGHRS, CDR2 YFSETQ. V was cut by 6 bases and J by 5 bases, with 17 bases left in between. The CDR3 is made up of 14 amino acids. CDR3 DNA: TGCGCCAGCACCCCGGGGCCCCTTGGAACTGAAGCTTTCTTT. Protein sequence: CASTPGPLGTEAFF.

The genes are TRBV24-1 and TRBJ2-1; TRBD1 might be the D (5 bases). V lost 3 bases and J lost 2, with 13 bases in between. Germline lookup yields CDR1 KGHDR and CDR2 SFDVKD. This CDR3 has 16 residues. CDR3 nucleotides: TGTGCCACCAGTGATGGCGACAGAAATACCTACAATGAGCAGTTCTTC. Translated, it gives CATSDGDRNTYNEQFF.

The J gene is TRBJ2-3, the V gene TRBV19, with 7 bases lining up with TRBD1. This CDR3 has 12 residues. V dropped 7 bases and J dropped 4; count of bases not matched to a gene: 2. The germline V gene has CDR1 LNHDA and CDR2 SQIVND (reference sequence). The CDR3, as DNA: TGTGCCAGTAAGGGGGCCCCAGATACGCAGTATTTT. It is translated as CASKGAPDTQYF.